This record covers a single T cell receptor beta chain. This clone may be a read error of a much larger clone one base away. Each TCR beta cDNA library carried unique molecular identifiers. TCRdb redid the calling of the PCR reads with MiXCR, one entry per CDR3 protein. The sample lists some 240,000 distinct CDR3 sequences, 35% to 45% occurring once. This record comes from a study of post-analysis software for immune sequencing data. Material: blood. The receptor was derived from a girl under 18 with multiple sclerosis.

The CDR3 is CSVTSGGLAYF. The CDR3 bases are TGCAGCGTCACTAGCGGGGGGTTAGCGTACTTC. This chain uses TRBV29-1 with TRBJ2-5, with TRBD2 matching 12 bases. The CDR3 has 11 residues. Germline V lookup: CDR1 SQVTM, CDR2 ANQGSEA. J gave up 13 bases and V 6 bases, and 6 bases lay outside the gene matches.